Shown below are 2 T cell receptor beta chains from a single sample sequenced in a study of T-cell reconstitution after alpha-beta-depleted transplantation in children. Unique molecular identifiers tagged the TCRbeta library. TCRdb ran MiXCR on the PCR reads and lists one entry per CDR3 protein. Among 700,000 to 850,000 distinct CDR3 sequences listed, around 15% were seen once. The starting material was PBMCs, mostly from graft donor cells, obtained 360 days after TCRalphabeta/CD19-depleted stem cell transplant. These receptors were obtained from a male patient under 18 who had a stem cell transplant for acute lymphoblastic leukemia, so the T cells may come from the graft donor.

This sequence joins TRBV9 and TRBJ2-5; 9 bases align to TRBD2. The trim removed 2 bases at V and 4 bases at J, leaving 9 bases unmatched. The CDR3 runs to 16 residues. Germline CDR1 reads SGDLS; CDR2 reads YYNGEE. CDR3 sequence: CASSVIAGEGRETQYF. The CDR3 nucleotides are TGTGCCAGCAGCGTGATAGCGGGAGAGGGGAGAGAGACCCAGTACTTC. Supplemented by reference TRBV9 and TRBJ2-5, the full variable domain reads DSGVTQTPKHLITATGQRVTLRCSPRSGDLSVYWYQQSLDQGLQFLIQYYNGEERAKGNILERFSAQQFPDLHSELNLSSLELGDSALYFCASSVIAGEGRETQYFGPGTRLLVL.

This clonotype was counted ten times or more. The chain links TRBV2 to TRBJ2-2, with D uncertain. Germline assignment: CDR1 SNHLY and CDR2 FYNNEI. Trimming took off 6 bases at V and 2 bases at J, with 7 bases between the two ends. This CDR3 comprises 13 residues. CDR3 amino acids: CASRAENTGELFF. The CDR3 DNA reads TGTGCCAGCAGGGCAGAAAACACCGGGGAGCTGTTTTTT.